This T cell receptor beta chain was sequenced for a study of T-cell reconstitution after alpha-beta-depleted transplantation in children. The CDR3 loop spans 16 amino acids. V shed 0 bases and J 0 bases; nucleotides not matched to a gene: 2. Looked up from germline, CDR1 is DFQATT and CDR2 is SNEGSKA (reference sequence). In this sample, this clonotype turned up many times. Its antigen remains unidentified. Construction of the TCRbeta library involved unique molecular identifiers. MiXCR, applied by TCRdb to the PCR reads, yields one record per CDR3 protein. The top ten hold 7.5% of the sample, which has fewer than 350,000 distinct CDR3 sequences, about 9.4% seen once. Study-level results: Where alpha-beta T cells came from about two months after transplant was reportedly several hundred expanded graft clones. There were some patients whose high TCRbeta diversity at day 60 came from surviving recipient T cells and thymic progenitors. T-cell numbers and diversity, one year after transplant, stemmed largely from T cells that were newly produced.

The sequence was collected from a boy under two years old with acute myeloid leukemia, due to receive a stem cell transplant. This rearrangement joins TRBV20-1 to TRBJ2-7, with 13 bases that match TRBD2. The input for sequencing was PBMCs, taken before TCRalphabeta/CD19-depleted stem cell transplant. The CDR3 DNA sequence: TGCAGTGCTAGAGACGGGACTAGCGGGGTCTCCTACGAGCAGTACTTC. Protein product: CSARDGTSGVSYEQYF.